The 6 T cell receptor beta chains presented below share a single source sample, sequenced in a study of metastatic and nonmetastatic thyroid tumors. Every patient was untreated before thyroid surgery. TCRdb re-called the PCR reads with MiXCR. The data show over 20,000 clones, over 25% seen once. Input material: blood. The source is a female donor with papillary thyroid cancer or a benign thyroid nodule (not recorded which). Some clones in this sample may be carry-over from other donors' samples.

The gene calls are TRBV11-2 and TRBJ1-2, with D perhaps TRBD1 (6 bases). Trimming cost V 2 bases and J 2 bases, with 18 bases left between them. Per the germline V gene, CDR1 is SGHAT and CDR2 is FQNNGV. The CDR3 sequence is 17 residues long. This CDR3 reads CASSLFGGGGTNYGYTF. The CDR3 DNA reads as TGTGCCAGCAGCTTATTCGGTGGAGGGGGAACCAACTATGGCTACACCTTC.

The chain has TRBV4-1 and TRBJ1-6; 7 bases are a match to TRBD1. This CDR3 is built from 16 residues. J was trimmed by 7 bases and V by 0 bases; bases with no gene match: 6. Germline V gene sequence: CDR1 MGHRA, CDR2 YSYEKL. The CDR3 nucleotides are TGCGCCAGCAGCCAAGATGGCAGGGGGAGGAATTCACCCCTCCACTTT. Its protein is CASSQDGRGRNSPLHF.

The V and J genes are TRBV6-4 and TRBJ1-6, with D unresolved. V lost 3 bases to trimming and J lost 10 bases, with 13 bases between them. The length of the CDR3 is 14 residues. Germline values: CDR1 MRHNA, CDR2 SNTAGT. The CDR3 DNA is TGTGCCAGCAGTGAATCGTACAGAAACTCACCCCTCCACTTT. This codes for CASSESYRNSPLHF.

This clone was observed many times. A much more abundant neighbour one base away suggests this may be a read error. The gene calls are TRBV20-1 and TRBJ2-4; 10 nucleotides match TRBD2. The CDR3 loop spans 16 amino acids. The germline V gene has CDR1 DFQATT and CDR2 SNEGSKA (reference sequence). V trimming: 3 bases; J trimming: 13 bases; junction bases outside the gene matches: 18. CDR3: CSASPPLASGRVEQYF. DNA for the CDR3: TGCAGTGCTAGCCCCCCGTTAGCTAGCGGGAGAGTTGAGCAGTACTTC.

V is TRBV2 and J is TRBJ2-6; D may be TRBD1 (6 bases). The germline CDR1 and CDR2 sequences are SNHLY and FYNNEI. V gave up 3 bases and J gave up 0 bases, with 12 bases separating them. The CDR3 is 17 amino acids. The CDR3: CASSDPDRPSGANVLTF. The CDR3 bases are TGTGCCAGCAGTGACCCCGACAGGCCCTCTGGGGCCAACGTCCTGACTTTC.

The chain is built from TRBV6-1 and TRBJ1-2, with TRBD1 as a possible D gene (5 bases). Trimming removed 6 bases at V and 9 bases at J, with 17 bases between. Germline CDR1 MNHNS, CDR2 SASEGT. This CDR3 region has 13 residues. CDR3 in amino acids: CASSEGLQDCYTF. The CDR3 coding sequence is TGTGCCAGCAGCGAGGGACTGCAGGATTGCTACACCTTC.